The source of this T cell receptor (beta chain) is a study of regulatory T cells in long-lasting Graves disease. Study-level points and caveats: Among persistent patients, a larger number of public clonotypes were shared (about 2,700) than among newly diagnosed patients (about 970). Newly diagnosed patients had higher TCR diversity than persistent Graves' patients did. Accuracy was possibly reduced by small sample size.

The time point was: persistent/refractory GD, antithyroid drugs over 5 years with positive TRAb. PBMCs were the source of the RNA used for TCR sequencing. Trimming removed 1 base at V and 0 bases at J, with 7 bases between. Germline V gene data show CDR1 as SGHVS and CDR2 as FQNEAQ. This CDR3 region has 15 residues. About this clonotype itself: No antigen is known for it.

The TCR beta library used iRepertoire HTBI primers with Arm-PCR amplification of CDR3. Methods used by the authors: Across the samples, identification revealed 55 to 80 TRBV and 12 to 15 TRBJ segments. MiXCR was run by TCRdb on the multiplex PCR reads, yielding one entry per CDR3 protein. The V and J calls were determined by TCRdb, not by the authors. The data show around 500,000 distinct CDR3 sequences, 20% to 25% seen once. The rearrangement uses TRBV7-8 and TRBJ1-5, with unresolved D. The material sequenced was peripheral blood mononuclear cells (PBMCs), taken when the disease was refractory, from a patient treated with antithyroid drugs. The sequence was collected from a female donor with Graves disease. The CDR3 sequence is CASSLGLHSNQPQHF. CDR3 coding DNA: TGTGCCAGCAGCTTAGGACTCCATAGCAATCAGCCCCAGCATTTT. Variable domain in full (rest from reference TRBV7-8 and TRBJ1-5): GAGVSQSPRYKVAKRGQDVALRCDPISGHVSLFWYQQALGQGPEFLTYFQNEAQLDKSGLPSDRFFAERPEGSVSTLKIQRTQQEDSAVYLCASSLGLHSNQPQHFGDGTRLSIL.